Below, 18 T cell receptor beta chains from the same sample are listed, as sequenced in a study of blood T cells in healthy people across ages. Using a J-beta primer mix together with a sample-barcoded 5' primer, a second PCR was run for about 7 to 12 cycles. In TCRdb, the 5' RACE reads were re-called with MiXCR into one record per CDR3 protein. The sample yields over 550,000 distinct CDR3 sequences, approximately 30% seen once. Material: blood. Receptors originate from a woman at least 80 years old in good health.

On this clonotype: A much larger clone lies a single base off, so this may be a read error. The rearrangement uses TRBV11-2 and TRBJ2-7; 7 positions agree with TRBD1. V trimming: 5 bases; J trimming: 1 base; junction bases outside the gene matches: 8. The V gene's germline CDR1 is SGHAT and CDR2 FQNNGV. The length of the CDR3 is 15 residues. CDR3 protein: CASSDPDRRSYEQYF. In DNA form, the CDR3 reads TGTGCCAGCAGCGACCCGGACAGGAGATCCTACGAGCAGTACTTC.

This clonotype occurred a few times. V is TRBV7-8 and J is TRBJ2-3, with D tentatively TRBD1 (7 bases). Trimming removed 4 bases at V and 3 bases at J, with 14 bases between. Looked up from germline, CDR1 is SGHVS and CDR2 is FQNEAQ. The CDR3 totals 15 residues. CDR3 nucleotides: TGTGCCAGCAGCTCCTTGGAGGGGGCGACAGATACGCAGTATTTT. Protein: CASSSLEGATDTQYF.

This clonotype turned up a few times. The CDR3 bases are TGCAGTGCCCAGGGGCAGGGAGGGGACACTGAAGCTTTCTTT. Amino acids: CSAQGQGGDTEAFF. This chain uses TRBV20-1 with TRBJ1-1; a possible D gene is TRBD1 (6 bases). Trimming took off 6 bases at V and 3 bases at J, with 17 bases between the two ends. Looked up from germline, CDR1 is DFQATT and CDR2 is SNEGSKA (reference sequence). The CDR3 has 14 residues.

The sample holds many counts of this clonotype. The V and J genes are TRBV20-1 and TRBJ1-4; maybe TRBD1 (6 bases). Trimming took off 0 bases at V and 6 bases at J, with 11 bases between the two ends. Germline values: CDR1 DFQATT, CDR2 SNEGSKA (reference sequence). The CDR3 sequence is 14 residues long. As DNA, the CDR3 is TGCAGTGCTAGAGACGGGGGCTTGGATGAAAAACTGTTTTTT. This translates into CSARDGGLDEKLFF.

This clonotype was seen many times. The V and J genes are TRBV5-1 and TRBJ2-1; the D call may be TRBD1 or TRBD2 (5 bases each). This CDR3 is built from 13 residues. The germline CDR1 and CDR2 sequences are SGHRS and YFSETQ. Between the trimmed V and J ends, which lost 5 bases and 8 bases, there was a span of 14 bases. CDR3 nucleotides: TGCGCCAGCAGTCGTACTAGGGGCCATGAGCAGTTCTTC. Encoded protein: CASSRTRGHEQFF.

This clonotype came up a few times. Since a much larger clone is just one base distant, this may be a read error. The chain combines TRBV2 with TRBJ1-6; 9 bases agree with TRBD1. V lost 5 bases to trimming and J lost 7 bases; unmatched junction nucleotides: 3. Per germline, CDR1 SNHLY and CDR2 FYNNEI. This CDR3 spans 14 amino acids. The CDR3 sequence is CASSTGTGNSPLHF. The DNA of the CDR3 is TGTGCCAGCAGTACCGGGACAGGGAATTCACCCCTCCACTTT.

Many counts were recorded for this clonotype. This sequence joins TRBV12-3 or TRBV12-4 and TRBJ2-1, with D possibly called TRBD1 or TRBD2 (6 bases each). The CDR3 covers 17 residues. Trimming shortened V by 4 bases and J by 0 bases, and 16 bases separated the two germline ends. CDR3 sequence (DNA): TGTGCCAGCAGTTGGCGGGGACACCTGAGCTCCTACAATGAGCAGTTCTTC. Its translation is CASSWRGHLSSYNEQFF.

This clonotype was seen at least ten times. This chain links TRBV20-1 with TRBJ2-3; either TRBD1 or TRBD2 may supply D (6 bases each). Germline CDR1 is DFQATT and CDR2 is SNEGSKA (reference sequence). CDR3 size: 14 residues. Trimming removed 3 bases from V and 0 bases from J, with 10 bases in between. CDR3 in DNA: TGCAGTGCTAGCGGGGGCCACAGCACAGATACGCAGTATTTT. Protein sequence: CSASGGHSTDTQYF.

Worth noting for this clonotype: A read error may explain this, as a much larger clone is one base away. The chain employs TRBV7-8 and TRBJ1-5; 9 bases match TRBD1. There are 15 residues in the CDR3. V was clipped by 4 bases and J by 4 bases; unmatched bases: 5. Germline CDR1 is SGHVS and CDR2 is FQNEAQ. DNA of the CDR3: TGTGCCAGCAGCTCGGTGGACAGGGGTAATCAGCCCCAGCATTTT. This translates into CASSSVDRGNQPQHF.

This clonotype came up once. Given a much more abundant clone one base away, this may be a read error. The chain recombines TRBV7-2 with TRBJ2-3; 7 nucleotides align to TRBD2. Germline V gene lookup returns CDR1 SGHTA and CDR2 FQGNSA. The CDR3 is 16 residues long. CDR3 loop: CAGSLVGTTITDTQYF. The CDR3 bases are TGTGCCGGCAGCTTAGTTGGGACTACTATCACAGATACGCAGTATTTT. The full variable domain, with the rest looked up from reference TRBV7-2 and TRBJ2-3, is GAGVSQSPSNKVTEKGKDVELRCDPISGHTALYWYRQSLGQGLEFLIYFQGNSAPDKSGLPSDRFSAERTGGSVSTLTIQRTQQEDSAVYLCAGSLVGTTITDTQYFGPGTRLTVL.

This clonotype was counted many times. The CDR3 DNA is TGCGCCAGCAGCCAAGAAGGGACAGGGGCTAACTATGGCTACACCTTC. It codes for CASSQEGTGANYGYTF. The rearrangement links TRBV4-1 to TRBJ1-2; 10 nucleotides align to TRBD1. Per the germline V gene, CDR1 is MGHRA and CDR2 is YSYEKL. This CDR3 has 16 residues. V was clipped by 0 bases and J by 0 bases; unmatched bases: 1.

This clonotype was seen at least ten times. The J gene is TRBJ2-7, the V gene TRBV9; the D gene is possibly TRBD2 (5 bases). Germline-derived CDR1 and CDR2 are SGDLS and YYNGEE. The length of the CDR3 is 13 residues. V shed 3 bases and J shed 3 bases, with 10 bases lying between them. CDR3 DNA sequence: TGTGCCAGCAGCGAGGGAAGCGGCTACGAGCAGTACTTC. Translated: CASSEGSGYEQYF. Supplemented by reference TRBV9 and TRBJ2-7, the full variable domain reads DSGVTQTPKHLITATGQRVTLRCSPRSGDLSVYWYQQSLDQGLQFLIQYYNGEERAKGNILERFSAQQFPDLHSELNLSSLELGDSALYFCASSEGSGYEQYFGPGTRLTVT.

This clonotype was recorded many times. This chain joins TRBV12-3 or TRBV12-4 and TRBJ1-2; perhaps TRBD1 as D (5 bases). The CDR3 sequence is 13 residues long. Trimming removed 7 bases at V and 4 bases at J, with 13 bases between. This CDR3 reads CASTLTGGYGYTF. CDR3 DNA: TGTGCCAGCACCCTAACAGGAGGCTATGGCTACACCTTC.

Comment on this clonotype: The junction departs from germline at one end; a sequencing error may be responsible. V usage is TRBV29-1 and J usage is TRBJ1-1, with D possibly being TRBD1 (6 bases). This CDR3 spans 16 amino acids. From germline, CDR1 is SQVTM and CDR2 ANQGSEA. CDR3 nucleotide sequence: TGCAGCGTTTTCCGGACAGCCCCTTTCATGAACATTGAAGCTTTCTTT. This gives the protein CSVFRTAPFMNIEAFF.

The rearrangement joins TRBV6-5 to TRBJ1-5, with D tentatively TRBD1 (6 bases). CDR3 length: 15 residues. Trimming removed 6 bases from V and 2 bases from J, with 14 bases in between. Germline V gives CDR1 MNHEY, CDR2 SVGAGI. In DNA, the CDR3 is TGTGCCAGCAGCCGGGAGGGGGAGGGCAATCAGCCCCAGCATTTT. Translating gives CASSREGEGNQPQHF.

The chain has TRBV20-1 and TRBJ1-5, with a weak D call TRBD1 (5 bases). This CDR3 spans 17 amino acids. The germline CDR1 and CDR2 sequences are DFQATT and SNEGSKA (reference sequence). CDR3 sequence (DNA): TGCAGCTCCGAAGGGCGACCGAGAGGGGCCATCGGGCAGCCCCAGCATTTT. This gives the protein CSSEGRPRGAIGQPQHF.

The rearrangement links TRBV28 to TRBJ1-3; D possibly corresponds to TRBD1 (5 bases). The CDR3 totals 15 residues. CDR1 is MDHEN, CDR2 SYDVKM, per germline. The V end was cut by 5 bases, the J end by 0 bases, with 11 bases between. CDR3 coding DNA: TGTGCCAGCAGTCGTGACAGCGTCTCTGGAAACACCATATATTTT. Its protein is CASSRDSVSGNTIYF.

Regarding this clonotype: A much larger clone sits a single nucleotide away, making a read error possible. The rearrangement uses TRBV20-1 and TRBJ2-7; TRBD1 might be the D (6 bases). Germline CDR1 and CDR2: DFQATT and SNEGSKA (reference sequence). This CDR3 is built from 13 residues. The CDR3 spells CSTSGNRDNEQYF. The DNA of the CDR3 is TGCAGTACTAGTGGAAACCGGGACAACGAGCAGTACTTC.